This passage covers 3 T cell receptor beta chains from one sample sequenced in a study of metastatic and nonmetastatic thyroid tumors. TCRdb re-called clones from the PCR reads using MiXCR. This table has roughly 12,000 clones, approximately 35% appearing once. Among the patients, none had received any treatment before thyroid surgery. The source material was tumor tissue. These receptors originate from a female donor with papillary thyroid cancer or a benign thyroid nodule (not recorded which). Some clones in this sample may be carry-over from other donors' samples.

Ten or more counts support this clone. The rearrangement links TRBV19 to TRBJ2-2; 9 nucleotides line up with TRBD2. The CDR3 has 17 amino acids. Trimming removed 0 bases from V and 5 bases from J; junction bases left unmatched: 7. Germline CDR1 is LNHDA and CDR2 is SQIVND (reference sequence). The CDR3 protein is CASSIDGAGGGTGELFF. CDR3 nucleotides: TGTGCCAGTAGTATAGACGGAGCGGGAGGAGGGACCGGGGAGCTGTTTTTT.

The chain combines TRBV27 with TRBJ1-2; D remains ambiguous. Trimming removed 4 bases at V and 7 bases at J, with 10 bases between. Germline CDR1 reads MNHEY; CDR2 reads SMNVEV (reference sequence). CDR3 length: 12 residues. CDR3 amino acids: CASSSNRGGYTF. The CDR3 bases are TGTGCCAGCAGTTCAAACCGGGGTGGCTACACCTTC.

This clone qualifies as medium-sized. The genes are TRBV12-3 or TRBV12-4 and TRBJ1-2; D is unclear. The V end lost 3 bases, the J end lost 1 base, and 3 bases lay between the germline ends. The CDR3 loop spans 12 amino acids. The CDR3: CASSFGNYGYTF. CDR3 nucleotides: TGTGCCAGCAGTTTCGGTAACTATGGCTACACCTTC.